These T cell receptor beta chains were read from a single sample in a study of chemoradiotherapy in HPV16-positive cancers. Sequencing was performed with immunoSEQ multiplex PCR; in TCRdb, only in-frame clones are kept and a portion is missing. The data show under 50,000 clones, approximately 73% seen once. The specimen comprised blood, sampled from a patient who underwent chemoradiotherapy. These receptors came from a human donor with HPV-associated anogenital cancer. Each CDR3 is given without its conserved first and last residue. Not all rows give a size; the values are once, few, many and, for expanded clones, a class.

v_gene: TRBV27
abundance: NA
j_gene: TRBJ2-2
CDR3aa: ASSFGTGGTGELF

v_gene: TRBV6-1
abundance: NA
j_gene: TRBJ2-7
CDR3aa: ASSDPGDRYEQY

v_gene: TRBV18
abundance: few
j_gene: TRBJ1-4
CDR3aa: ASSPNRNEKLF

v_gene: TRBV7-2
abundance: NA
j_gene: TRBJ1-6
CDR3aa: ASSLGAWNSPLH

v_gene: TRBV7-2
abundance: NA
j_gene: TRBJ2-2
CDR3aa: ASTLAGLTGELF

v_gene: TRBV29-1
abundance: NA
j_gene: TRBJ1-5
CDR3aa: SVDYDRVHQPQH

v_gene: TRBV13
abundance: NA
j_gene: TRBJ2-7
CDR3aa: ASSLTSGYEQY

v_gene: TRBV6-6
abundance: NA
j_gene: TRBJ1-6
CDR3aa: ASLRYNSPLH

v_gene: TRBV4-1
abundance: NA
j_gene: TRBJ2-3
CDR3aa: ASSQVWDYTDTQY

v_gene: TRBV19
abundance: NA
j_gene: TRBJ1-2
CDR3aa: ASSVGQELLYGYT

v_gene: TRBV29-1
abundance: few
j_gene: TRBJ1-2
CDR3aa: SVLGRDRSNYGYT

v_gene: TRBV4-3
abundance: NA
j_gene: TRBJ2-3
CDR3aa: ASSQDRIATDTQY

v_gene: TRBV2
abundance: NA
j_gene: TRBJ2-1
CDR3aa: ASSARVGSNEQF

v_gene: TRBV19
abundance: NA
j_gene: TRBJ2-2
CDR3aa: ASSYLGLRGHTGELF

v_gene: TRBV9
abundance: NA
j_gene: TRBJ2-2
CDR3aa: ASSVSGGSGAGELF